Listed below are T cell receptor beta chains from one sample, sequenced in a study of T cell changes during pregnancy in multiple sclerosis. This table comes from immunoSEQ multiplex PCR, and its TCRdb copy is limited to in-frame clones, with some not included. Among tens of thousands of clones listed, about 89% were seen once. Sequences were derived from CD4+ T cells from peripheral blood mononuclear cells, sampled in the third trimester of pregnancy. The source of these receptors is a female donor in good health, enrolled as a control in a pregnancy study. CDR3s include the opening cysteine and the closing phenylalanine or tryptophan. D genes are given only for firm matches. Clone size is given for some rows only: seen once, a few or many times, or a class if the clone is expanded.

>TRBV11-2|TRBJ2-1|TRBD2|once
TGTGCCAGCAGCTCGGTAGCGGGTTCCTACAATGAGCAGTTCTTC
CASSSVAGSYNEQFF
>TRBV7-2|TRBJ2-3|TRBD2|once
TGTGCCAGCAGCTTAGCGCGCGGGGGGCGGAGTAGCACAGATACGCAGTATTTT
CASSLARGGRSSTDTQYF
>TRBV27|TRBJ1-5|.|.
TGTGCCAGCAGTTTAAGAGGGACACTGACTCAGCCCCAGCATTTT
CASSLRGTLTQPQHF
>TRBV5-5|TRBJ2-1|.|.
TGTGCCAGCAGCCGCCATGGCTTCTCCTACAATGAGCAGTTCTTC
CASSRHGFSYNEQFF
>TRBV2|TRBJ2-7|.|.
TGTGCCAGCACGGGAGACGGATACGAGCAGTACTTC
CASTGDGYEQYF
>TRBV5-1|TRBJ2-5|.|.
TGCGCCAGCAGCTTGCGGCCGGGTGGTGTAGCGCGAGCGGTTAAAGAGACCCAGTACTTC
CASSLRPGGVARAVKETQYF
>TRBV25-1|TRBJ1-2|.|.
TGTGCCAGCAGTGAATTGGGCATTAACTATGGCTACACCTTC
CASSELGINYGYTF
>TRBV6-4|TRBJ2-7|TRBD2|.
TGTGCCGCGTGGCCGGGACTAGCGGGAGAAAGGGCTTTCTCCTACGAGCAGTACTTC
CAAWPGLAGERAFSYEQYF
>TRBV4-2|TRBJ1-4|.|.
TGTGCCAGCAGCCAAGTGGCAGGAATTAATGAAAAACTGTTTTTT
CASSQVAGINEKLFF
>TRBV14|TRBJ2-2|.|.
TGTGCCAGCAGCCAAGGCACCGGGACAATCACCGGGGAGCTGTTTTTT
CASSQGTGTITGELFF
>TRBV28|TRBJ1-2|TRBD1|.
TGTGCCAGCAGTTCTTCAGGGGGCCCGTTCTATGGCTACACCTTC
CASSSSGGPFYGYTF
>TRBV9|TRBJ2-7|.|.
TGTGCCAGCAGCGTAGCCCAGGCTTCCTACGAGCAGTACTTC
CASSVAQASYEQYF
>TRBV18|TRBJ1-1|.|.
TGTGCCAGCTCACCAGGCGGGCCTATGAACACTGAAGCTTTCTTT
CASSPGGPMNTEAFF
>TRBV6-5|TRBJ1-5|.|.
TGTGCCAGCAGTTCACGGGGCAATCAGCCCCAGCATTTT
CASSSRGNQPQHF
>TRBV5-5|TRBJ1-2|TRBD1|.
TGTGCCAGCAGCCAGACAGGGCTCTCTAACTATGGCTACACCTTC
CASSQTGLSNYGYTF
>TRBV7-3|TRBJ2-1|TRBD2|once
TGTGCCAGCAGCTTAACAGCGGGAGGCCCCCAGTTCTTC
CASSLTAGGPQFF
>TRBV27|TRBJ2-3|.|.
TGTGCCAGCTTGGGGGCTCACACAGATACGCAGTATTTT
CASLGAHTDTQYF
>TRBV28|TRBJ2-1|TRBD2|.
TGTGCCAGCAGTTTAGGGGGCGGGAGGGATGAGCAGTTCTTC
CASSLGGGRDEQFF
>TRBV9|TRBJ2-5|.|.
TGTGCCAGCAGCCCTCGGGATTTCGGTGGCGAGACCCAGTACTTC
CASSPRDFGGETQYF
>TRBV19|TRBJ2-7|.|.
TGTGCCAGTAGTACCCATGGACAGCCGTCCGACGAGCAGTACTTC
CASSTHGQPSDEQYF
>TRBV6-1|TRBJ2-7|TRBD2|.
TGTGCCAGCAGTGAACCGGGACTAGCGGCCTACGAGCAGTACTTC
CASSEPGLAAYEQYF
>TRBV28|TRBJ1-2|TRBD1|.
TGTGCCACCCCTAGTCCCGGGACAGACGCTCCGGGGAGCGGCTACACCTTC
CATPSPGTDAPGSGYTF
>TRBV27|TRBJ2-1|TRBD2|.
TGTGCCAGCAGTTTATTAGCGGGAGTCTACAATGAGCAGTTCTTC
CASSLLAGVYNEQFF
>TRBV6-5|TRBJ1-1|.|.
TGTGCCAGCAGTTACCTCCGTGGGGCAGGGCCTACTGAAGCTTTCTTT
CASSYLRGAGPTEAFF
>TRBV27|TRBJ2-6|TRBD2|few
TGTGCCAGCAGCTTAGGGGGGGGCGGGGGGAACTCTGGGGCCAACGTCCTGACTTTC
CASSLGGGGGNSGANVLTF
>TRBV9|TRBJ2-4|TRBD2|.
TGTGCCAGCAGCGCCCGGACGCGGGAGGACATTCAGTACTTC
CASSARTREDIQYF
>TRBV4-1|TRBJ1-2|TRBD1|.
TGCGCCAGCAGCCAATTCAAACCGGGACAGGGAAACTATGGCTACACCTTC
CASSQFKPGQGNYGYTF
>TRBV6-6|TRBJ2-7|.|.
TGTGCCAGCAGCCCCGGGAGTTACGAGCAGTACTTC
CASSPGSYEQYF
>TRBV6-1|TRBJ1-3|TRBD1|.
TGTGCCAGCAGTAGACAGGGGATGGCTAACACCATATATTTT
CASSRQGMANTIYF
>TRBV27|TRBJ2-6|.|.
TGTGCCAGCAGTTTCCTCCGGGGCTCTGGGGCCAACGTCCTGACTTTC
CASSFLRGSGANVLTF
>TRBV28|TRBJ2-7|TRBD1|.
TGTGCCAGCAGTTTCCTGCACGGAGGACAGGGCTACGAGCAGTACTTC
CASSFLHGGQGYEQYF
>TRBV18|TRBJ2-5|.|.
TGTGCCAGCTCACCATCGAGCTCGGGGTCCCAGTACTTC
CASSPSSSGSQYF
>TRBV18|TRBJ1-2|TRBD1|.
TGTGCCAGCTCACCACCACAGGGGTTAGAAGGCTACACCTTC
CASSPPQGLEGYTF
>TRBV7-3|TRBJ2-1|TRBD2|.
TGTGCCAGCAGCCCATGGGGACTAGCATATGAGCAGTTCTTC
CASSPWGLAYEQFF
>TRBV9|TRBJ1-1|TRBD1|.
TGTGCCAGCAGCCGGGACAGCGGCGCGAACACTGAAGCTTTCTTT
CASSRDSGANTEAFF
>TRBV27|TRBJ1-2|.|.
TGTGCCAGCAGTGGACATGGTCGATTCCCGTATGGCTACACCTTC
CASSGHGRFPYGYTF
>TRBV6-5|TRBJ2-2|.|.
TGTGCCAGCAGCCCGGACAGTACCGGGGAGCTGTTTTTT
CASSPDSTGELFF
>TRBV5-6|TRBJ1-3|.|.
TGTGCCAGCAGCTTGGATAACAGGCTGGGAAACACCATATATTTT
CASSLDNRLGNTIYF
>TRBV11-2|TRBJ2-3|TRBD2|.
TGTGCCAGCAGCTTAGTGGGTAGCGGGGCAGATACGCAGTATTTT
CASSLVGSGADTQYF
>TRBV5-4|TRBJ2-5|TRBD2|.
TGTGCCAGCAGCTTGGGGGGGGCTAGCGGGGGCTATAAGGAGACCCAGTACTTC
CASSLGGASGGYKETQYF
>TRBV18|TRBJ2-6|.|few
TGTGCCAGCTCACCTCTCCCGTCCTCTGGGGCCAACGTCCTGACTTTC
CASSPLPSSGANVLTF
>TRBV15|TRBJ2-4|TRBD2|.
TGTGCCACCAGCTCGAATTTAGCGGGAGAGGTGGGCAAAAACATTCAGTACTTC
CATSSNLAGEVGKNIQYF
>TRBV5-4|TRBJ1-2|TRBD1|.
TGTGCCAGCAGCCAGGGACAGAGATATGGCTACACCTTC
CASSQGQRYGYTF
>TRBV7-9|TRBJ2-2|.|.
TGTTCCCCCTGGAGGGAGAACACCGGGGAGCTGTTTTTT
CSPWRENTGELFF
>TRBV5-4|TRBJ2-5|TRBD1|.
TGTGCCAGCAGCCCCGCTGGGAGGACAGGGTCCGTCCGGTACCAAGAGACCCAGTACTTC
CASSPAGRTGSVRYQETQYF
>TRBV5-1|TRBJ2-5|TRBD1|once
TGCGCCAGCAGCGCGATAAGGGGGCGGGAGACCCAGTACTTC
CASSAIRGRETQYF
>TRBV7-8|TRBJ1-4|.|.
TGTGCCAGCAGCTCACAAGACAGGTGGGCTAATGAAAAACTGTTTTTT
CASSSQDRWANEKLFF
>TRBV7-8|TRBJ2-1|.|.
TGTGCCAGCAGCTTAGTGGGGGGGGCAGGGGAGGGTGAGCAGTTCTTC
CASSLVGGAGEGEQFF
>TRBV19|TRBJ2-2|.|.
TGTGCCAGTGGTGTGAGGAAGGCCGGGGAGCTGTTTTTT
CASGVRKAGELFF
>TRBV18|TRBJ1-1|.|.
TGTGCCAGCTCACCAGACGGGTTGGGGAACACTGAAGCTTTCTTT
CASSPDGLGNTEAFF
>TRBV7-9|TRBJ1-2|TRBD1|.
TGTGCCAGCAGCCGTGGACAGGGGGCTAACTATGGCTACACCTTC
CASSRGQGANYGYTF
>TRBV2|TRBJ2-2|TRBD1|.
TGTGCCAGCAGTGAAGAAAGACAGGGCCCGAACACCGGGGAGCTGTTTTTT
CASSEERQGPNTGELFF
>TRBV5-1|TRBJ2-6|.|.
TGCGCCAGCAGCTTGGGCGGGGGCGCGTCAATCTCTGGGGCCAACGTCCTGACTTTC
CASSLGGGASISGANVLTF
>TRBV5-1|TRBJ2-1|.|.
TGCGCCAGCAGCCCCGGGGGAACCTCCTACAATGAGCAGTTCTTC
CASSPGGTSYNEQFF
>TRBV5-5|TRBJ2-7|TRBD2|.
TGTGCCAGCACCTTTGGACTAGCGGGGGGAAGCTCCTACGAGCAGTACTTC
CASTFGLAGGSSYEQYF